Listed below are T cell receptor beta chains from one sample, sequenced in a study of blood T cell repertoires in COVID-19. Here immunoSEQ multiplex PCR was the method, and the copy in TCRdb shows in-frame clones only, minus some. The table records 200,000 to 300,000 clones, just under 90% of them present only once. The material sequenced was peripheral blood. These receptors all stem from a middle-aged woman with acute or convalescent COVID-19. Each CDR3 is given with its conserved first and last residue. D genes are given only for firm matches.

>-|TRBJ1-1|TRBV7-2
TGTGCCAGCAGGAAACAGAAGAACACTGAAGCTTTCTTT
CASRKQKNTEAFF
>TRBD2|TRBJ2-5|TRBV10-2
TGCGCCAGCAGTGAGCCCCGGACTAGCGGGGGAGGGGCCCAGTACTTC
CASSEPRTSGGGAQYF
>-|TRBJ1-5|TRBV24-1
TGTGCCACCAGTGATTTGGGGGGGAATCAGCCCCAGCATTTT
CATSDLGGNQPQHF
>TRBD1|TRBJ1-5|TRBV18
TGTGCCAGCTCAGACGACAGGGGGCCAAATCAGCCCCAGCATTTT
CASSDDRGPNQPQHF
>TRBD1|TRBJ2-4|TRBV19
TGTGCCAGTAGTTCGGGACAGTTCCTAGCCAAAAACATTCAGTACTTC
CASSSGQFLAKNIQYF
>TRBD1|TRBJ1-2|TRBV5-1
TGCGCCAGCAGCTCACGAGGACAGGGGGCTGGCTATGGCTACACCTTC
CASSSRGQGAGYGYTF
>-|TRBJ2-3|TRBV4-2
TGTGCCAGCAGCTATCTAGCCGTACCTACTAGCACAGATACGCAGTATTTT
CASSYLAVPTSTDTQYF
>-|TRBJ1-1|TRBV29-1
TGCAGCGTTCTTGACGGGAATTACACTGAAGCTTTCTTT
CSVLDGNYTEAFF
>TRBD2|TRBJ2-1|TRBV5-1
TGCGCCAGCGACTTAGCGGGGGGCTCCTACAATGAGCAGTTCTTC
CASDLAGGSYNEQFF
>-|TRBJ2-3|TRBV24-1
TGTGCCACCAGTGATTTCGCGGGTCCAGATACGCAGTATTTT
CATSDFAGPDTQYF
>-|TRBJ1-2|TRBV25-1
TGTGCCAGCAGTGATCAGGGAGGCTACACCTTC
CASSDQGGYTF
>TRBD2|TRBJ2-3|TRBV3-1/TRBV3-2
TGTGCCAGCAGCCAAGTACTAGCGGGGGGAACAGATACGCAGTATTTT
CASSQVLAGGTDTQYF
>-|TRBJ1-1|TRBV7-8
TGTGCCAGCAGCGGCCGGGACACGGCCCAAGCTTTCTTT
CASSGRDTAQAFF
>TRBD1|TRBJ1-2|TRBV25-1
TGTGCCAGCAGTGAATTTAACAGGGGGCCCTCATCCTATGGCTACACCTTC
CASSEFNRGPSSYGYTF
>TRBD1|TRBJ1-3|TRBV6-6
TGTGCCAGCAGTAACCCGGACAGGGAGGACATATATTTT
CASSNPDREDIYF
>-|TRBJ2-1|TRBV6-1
TGTGCCAGCAGTGACGCACGGCGGAATGAGCAGTTCTTC
CASSDARRNEQFF
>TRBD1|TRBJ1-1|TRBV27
TGTGCCAGCAGACGTGGGACAGGGCTGAACACTGAAGCTTTCTTT
CASRRGTGLNTEAFF
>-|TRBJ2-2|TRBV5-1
TGCGCCAGCAGCCCCACCGCGGGACTGTCGAGCACCGGGGAGCTGTTTTTT
CASSPTAGLSSTGELFF
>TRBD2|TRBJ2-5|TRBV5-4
TGTGCCAGCAGCTTCTGGACTAGCGGGGGACAAGAGACCCAGTACTTC
CASSFWTSGGQETQYF
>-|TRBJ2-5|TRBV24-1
TGTGCCACCAGTGATCGGACTGTTCAAGAGACCCAGTACTTC
CATSDRTVQETQYF